This TCR beta chain is drawn from a study of cytomegalovirus exposure and HLA in healthy donors. PCR used 60 Vbeta primers and 13 Jbeta primers. The assay was immunoSEQ multiplex PCR, and TCRdb's table has in-frame clones only and misses some. Of about 72,000 clones in the sample, about 81% were seen once. With 2 bases removed from V and 1 base from J, the gap between germline ends came to 5 bases. Per the germline V gene, CDR1 is SGHTA and CDR2 is FQGNSA. The CDR3 has 13 residues. The genes are TRBV7-2 and TRBJ1-1, with D hard to call. This sequence originates from a human donor in good health. Sequenced material: PBMCs. The CDR3 DNA reads as TGTGCCAGCAGCTTATGGGCGAACACTGAAGCTTTCTTT. Its translation: CASSLWANTEAFF.